Detailed here is one T cell receptor beta chain. This table comes from immunoSEQ multiplex PCR, and its TCRdb copy is limited to in-frame clones, with some not included. The sample includes about 290,000 clones, approximately 88% of them seen just once. The data derive from a study of blood T cell repertoires in COVID-19. Allocation to cohorts depended on clinical history reported by the participants. Germline V gene lookup returns CDR1 KGHSH and CDR2 LQKENI. The CDR3 sequence is 16 residues long. With 3 bases removed from V and 1 base from J, the gap between germline ends came to 12 bases. The material sequenced was PBMCs or T cells enriched from blood (not recorded which). V usage is TRBV18 and J usage is TRBJ2-2, with D possibly matching TRBD1 (6 bases). The receptor comes from a woman aged 40 to 55 who had recovered from COVID-19. This CDR3 reads CASSPLGTLNTGELFF. The CDR3 nucleotides are TGTGCCAGCTCACCCCTCGGGACACTGAACACCGGGGAGCTGTTTTTT.